These 20 T cell receptor beta chains came from one sample sequenced in a study of Ad26.COV2.S vaccination and SARS-CoV-2 variants. Treatment defined: approximately 18 received Ad26.COV2.S at low or high dose, single or two shots; 5 received placebo; per-sample allocation not given. Collection of samples fell on day 63 after the first vaccine or placebo injection. TCRdb's table, derived via immunoSEQ multiplex PCR, lists solely in-frame clones and lacks some. Among approximately 460,000 clones, approximately 90% were seen once, and the ten largest hold about 1.7%. This specimen consisted of peripheral blood, obtained in a trial of Ad26.COV2.S vaccine versus placebo. These receptors all come from a person aged 18-60 years who received the Ad26.COV2.S COVID-19 vaccine or a placebo.

J is TRBJ1-1 and V is TRBV7-3; TRBD1 matches at 9 bases. CDR1 SGHTA and CDR2 FQGTGA come from the germline V gene. The ends lost 5 bases at V and 3 bases at J; junction bases unmatched: 4. The CDR3 is 14 amino acids. In nucleotides, the CDR3 is TGTGCCAGCAGCGTGGGACAGGGAGACACTGAAGCTTTCTTT. Its translation: CASSVGQGDTEAFF.

J is TRBJ2-7 and V is TRBV6-5; D is possibly TRBD2 (6 bases). Germline CDR1 and CDR2: MNHEY and SVGAGI. The CDR3 runs to 16 residues. The V end was cut by 0 bases, the J end by 1 base, with 13 bases between. CDR3 bases: TGTGCCAGCAGTTACTCGGGAGCGGGTACATCCTACGAGCAGTACTTC. It translates to CASSYSGAGTSYEQYF.

The chain couples TRBV18 to TRBJ2-2; 8 bases line up with TRBD2. This CDR3 has 19 residues. Trimming at V came to 2 bases and at J to 4 bases, leaving 15 bases not matched to a gene. The germline gives CDR1 KGHSH, CDR2 LQKENI. CDR3 coding DNA: TGTGCCAGCTCACCAACGAGGGCAACATCACTAGCGGCCACCGGGGAGCTGTTTTTT. Residues: CASSPTRATSLAATGELFF. Using reference TRBV18 and TRBJ2-2 for the parts outside the CDR3, the full variable domain is NAGVMQNPRHLVRRRGQEARLRCSPMKGHSHVYWYRQLPEEGLKFMVYLQKENIIDESGMPKERFSAEFPKEGPSILRIQQVVRGDSAAYFCASSPTRATSLAATGELFFGEGSRLTVL.

J is TRBJ1-1 and V is TRBV30; D gene unclear. The CDR3 totals 17 residues. Trimming pared 0 bases from V and 0 bases from J, leaving 17 bases between. CDR1 is GTSNPN and CDR2 is SVGIG in the germline V gene (reference sequence). CDR3 bases: TGTGCCTGGAGTGTAATGGTGGTTGCGGGAGTGAACACTGAAGCTTTCTTT. Amino acid sequence: CAWSVMVVAGVNTEAFF.

The chain recombines TRBV27 with TRBJ1-6, with D unresolved. CDR1 is MNHEY, CDR2 SMNVEV, per germline (reference sequence). This CDR3 is 12 amino acids long. The V gene lost 6 bases and the J gene lost 10 bases, with 10 bases spanning the gap. The CDR3 nucleotides read TGTGCCAGCAGCCACCTGGGGTCACCCCTCCACTTT. This sequence encodes CASSHLGSPLHF.

This chain joins TRBV5-6 and TRBJ1-6; 11 positions match TRBD1. V lost 4 bases and J lost 8; bases outside the gene matches: 5. CDR1 SGHDT and CDR2 YYEEEE come from the germline V gene. The CDR3 spans 15 residues. CDR3: CASSVLGQGDSPLHF. In nucleotides, the CDR3 is TGTGCCAGCAGCGTCTTGGGACAGGGGGATTCACCCCTCCACTTT.

The rearrangement joins TRBV28 to TRBJ2-4, with D perhaps TRBD1 (6 bases). CDR3 length: 15 amino acids. The germline V and J ends were trimmed by 5 bases and 8 bases, with 19 bases remaining between them. Germline loops: CDR1 MDHEN, CDR2 SYDVKM. CDR3 loop: CASSLTGTRKDIQYF. The CDR3 nucleotides read TGTGCCAGCAGTCTAACCGGGACACGGAAAGACATTCAGTACTTC.

V and J are TRBV7-8 and TRBJ2-1; 14 bases map to TRBD2. The CDR3 length is 15 residues. V lost 1 base to trimming and J lost 9 bases; unmatched junction nucleotides: 2. In germline, CDR1 is SGHVS, CDR2 FQNEAQ. CDR3 bases: TGTGCCAGCAGCTTAGGACTAGCGGGAGGGCGTGAGCAGTTCTTC. As protein: CASSLGLAGGREQFF.

The rearrangement joins TRBV19 to TRBJ2-6; 7 bases map to TRBD1. The CDR3 covers 16 residues. The V gene end was trimmed by 3 bases and the J gene end by 2 bases; junction bases not matched to a gene: 4. Germline V gene data show CDR1 as LNHDA and CDR2 as SQIVND (reference sequence). The CDR3 bases are TGTGCCAGTAGTATCGGCAGGGGGACTGGGGCCAACGTCCTGACTTTC. Encoded protein: CASSIGRGTGANVLTF.

The V gene is TRBV19, the J gene TRBJ2-7; TRBD1 aligns across 10 bases. Germline V gene lookup returns CDR1 LNHDA and CDR2 SQIVND (reference sequence). J was trimmed by 3 bases and V by 7 bases; bases with no gene match: 15. This CDR3 spans 17 amino acids. CDR3 sequence reads: CASKRSGTTGGFYEQYF. The CDR3 coding sequence is TGTGCCAGTAAACGTTCTGGGACGACAGGGGGCTTCTACGAGCAGTACTTC.

CDR3 sequence reads: CASSPSSGTDTQYF. The DNA for the CDR3 is TGTGCCAGCTCCCCCTCTAGCGGAACAGATACGCAGTATTTT. V gene TRBV18 combines with J gene TRBJ2-3; TRBD2 aligns across 7 bases. Germline V lookup: CDR1 KGHSH, CDR2 LQKENI. The V gene end was trimmed by 6 bases and the J gene end by 3 bases; junction bases not matched to a gene: 6. This CDR3 is 14 amino acids long. Variable domain in full (rest from reference TRBV18 and TRBJ2-3): NAGVMQNPRHLVRRRGQEARLRCSPMKGHSHVYWYRQLPEEGLKFMVYLQKENIIDESGMPKERFSAEFPKEGPSILRIQQVVRGDSAAYFCASSPSSGTDTQYFGPGTRLTVL.

The V gene is TRBV9, the J gene TRBJ1-1; 7 nucleotides agree with TRBD1. Per germline, CDR1 SGDLS and CDR2 YYNGEE. CDR3 length: 16 residues. After removal of 4 bases from V and 1 base from J, the junction contained 10 bases not matched to a gene. The DNA for the CDR3 is TGTGCCAGCAGCACCCACCCGACAGGGCCGAACACTGAAGCTTTCTTT. Translated, it gives CASSTHPTGPNTEAFF.

The chain has TRBV30 and TRBJ2-1; 8 nucleotides line up with TRBD1. Germline V CDR1 and CDR2: GTSNPN, SVGIG (reference sequence). The V segment lost 2 bases and the J segment 9 bases; nucleotides outside the gene matches: 9. The CDR3 spans 14 residues. The CDR3 reads CAWSIPPGQAEQFF. CDR3 DNA: TGTGCCTGGAGTATCCCCCCGGGACAGGCTGAGCAGTTCTTC.

The rearrangement joins TRBV29-1 to TRBJ2-1; 11 positions agree with TRBD2. This CDR3 is 15 amino acids long. CDR1 is SQVTM and CDR2 is ANQGSEA in the germline V gene. V was pared by 5 bases and J by 6 bases, with 9 bases of the junction left unmatched. CDR3 sequence: CSVMGIAGGSNEQFF. For the CDR3, the DNA is TGCAGCGTTATGGGAATAGCGGGGGGGTCCAATGAGCAGTTCTTC.

This chain joins TRBV27 and TRBJ2-1; D uncertain. Germline V gene data show CDR1 as MNHEY and CDR2 as SMNVEV (reference sequence). The CDR3 contains 16 residues. Trimming removed 6 bases at V and 4 bases at J, with 19 bases between. The CDR3 loop is CASSSRISPRYNEQFF. As DNA, the CDR3 is TGTGCCAGCAGCTCCAGGATATCACCCAGGTACAATGAGCAGTTCTTC.

The chain is built from TRBV4-1 and TRBJ1-4, with D perhaps TRBD1 (5 bases). The CDR3 loop spans 14 amino acids. Germline CDR1 and CDR2: MGHRA and YSYEKL. Trimming left V 5 bases short and J 6 bases short, with 13 bases between. This CDR3 reads CASSEGPGDEKLFF. The DNA of the CDR3 is TGCGCCAGCAGCGAGGGACCTGGGGATGAAAAACTGTTTTTT.

The rearrangement joins TRBV28 to TRBJ2-1; D not certain. The V gene lost 6 bases and the J gene lost 8 bases, with 14 bases spanning the gap. Germline loops: CDR1 MDHEN, CDR2 SYDVKM. The CDR3 is 13 amino acids. The CDR3 DNA follows: TGTGCCAGCAGCCCCCTCGCAGTTTATGAGCAGTTCTTC. It translates to CASSPLAVYEQFF.

The V and J genes are TRBV19 and TRBJ2-1, with 12 bases lining up with TRBD2. The germline gives CDR1 LNHDA, CDR2 SQIVND (reference sequence). V lost 0 bases, J lost 4 bases, and 7 bases stayed unmatched. This CDR3 has 18 residues. Written as DNA, the CDR3 is TGTGCCAGTAGTATAGACCCCTGGACTAGCGGGGTATACAATGAGCAGTTCTTC. It encodes CASSIDPWTSGVYNEQFF.

This clone was seen only a few times. The chain joins TRBV11-2 to TRBJ1-2; D is undetermined. Trimming cost V 4 bases and J 2 bases, with 17 bases left between them. Per the germline V gene, CDR1 is SGHAT and CDR2 is FQNNGV. The CDR3 spans 16 residues. The chain's CDR3 is CASSSPRGQRNYGYTF. The CDR3, as DNA: TGTGCCAGCAGCTCTCCCCGAGGCCAGAGGAACTATGGCTACACCTTC.

The chain has TRBV11-2 and TRBJ1-2, with unresolved D. V shed 5 bases and J shed 0 bases, with 25 bases lying between them. CDR3 length: 19 amino acids. Germline CDR1 reads SGHAT; CDR2 reads FQNNGV. As DNA, the CDR3 is TGTGCCAGCAGCCCACGGGTCTTAAACCCACTACTTGCTAACTATGGCTACACCTTC. As protein: CASSPRVLNPLLANYGYTF.